The 12 T cell receptor beta chains listed next were all sequenced from one sample in a study of shared clonotypes between healthy human individuals. The repertoire was sequenced with immunoSEQ multiplex PCR; TCRdb's copy has only in-frame clones and lacks some. The repertoire includes some 1 million clones, roughly 75% of them detected once, and about 1.5% sits in the top ten. Material for sequencing was memory CD4+ T cells sorted from blood. The subset here: CD45RA-negative fraction. The receptor source for this set is a man aged 18 to 30 in good health.

This clone turned up a few times. V and J are TRBV5-4 and TRBJ1-2, with a tentative D call TRBD1 (5 bases). CDR1 and CDR2 (germline): SGHNT, YYREEE (reference sequence). The V gene lost 5 bases and the J gene lost 4 bases, with 15 bases spanning the gap. CDR3 length equals 14 residues. The CDR3 protein is CASSKETGGYGYTF. The CDR3 DNA reads as TGTGCCAGCAGTAAGGAGACTGGGGGCTATGGCTACACCTTC.

This clone has just one count. Additional DNA sequences in this sample encode the identical CDR3. V gene TRBV7-9 combines with J gene TRBJ1-2; D gene uncertain. This CDR3 is 13 amino acids long. Germline V gene data show CDR1 as SEHNR and CDR2 as FQNEAQ (reference sequence). Trimming pared 3 bases from V and 5 bases from J, leaving 10 bases between. The CDR3 sequence is CASSLGQNYGYTF. CDR3 bases: TGTGCCAGCAGCTTGGGTCAAAATTATGGCTACACCTTC.

This chain joins TRBV28 and TRBJ2-3, with 8 bases aligning to TRBD2. The CDR3 extends over 19 amino acids. The germline V gene encodes CDR1 MDHEN and CDR2 SYDVKM. Trimming removed 3 bases from V and 0 bases from J; junction bases left unmatched: 14. The CDR3 loop is CASSFGTQRGSYSTDTQYF. Written as DNA, the CDR3 is TGTGCCAGCAGTTTCGGGACTCAGCGGGGGTCGTACAGCACAGATACGCAGTATTTT.

The rearrangement links TRBV5-1 to TRBJ1-1, with TRBD1 matching over 8 bases. CDR1 is SGHRS, CDR2 YFSETQ, per germline. CDR3 length: 17 amino acids. V shed 0 bases, J shed 0 bases, and the junction held 7 bases outside the gene matches. The DNA for the CDR3 is TGCGCCAGCAGCTTGGGTGGGACAGGTGGCATGAACACTGAAGCTTTCTTT. Its translation: CASSLGGTGGMNTEAFF.

The chain couples TRBV11-1 to TRBJ1-1; D uncertain. The CDR3 has 15 amino acids. CDR1 SGHAT and CDR2 FQDESV come from the germline V gene (reference sequence). V was trimmed by 6 bases and J by 10 bases, leaving 24 bases between them. The CDR3 DNA is TGTGCCAGCAGTTTTCCCCAAAGAGGACCCGTCGGAGCTTTCTTT. It is translated as CASSFPQRGPVGAFF.

This sequence joins TRBV5-8 and TRBJ1-6, with unresolved D. Germline V lookup: CDR1 SGHTS, CDR2 YDEGEE. This CDR3 spans 15 amino acids. V dropped 3 bases and J dropped 0 bases, with 7 bases sitting between them. As DNA, the CDR3 is TGTGCCAGCAGCTCGGATAGCTCCTATAATTCACCCCTCCACTTT. Residues: CASSSDSSYNSPLHF. Variable domain in full (rest from reference TRBV5-8 and TRBJ1-6): EAGVTQSPTHLIKTRGQQATLRCSPISGHTSVYWYQQALGLGLQFLLWYDEGEERNRGNFPPRFSGRQFPNYSSELNVNALELEDSALYLCASSSDSSYNSPLHFGNGTRLTVT.

The chain links TRBV4-3 to TRBJ2-3; TRBD2 is a possible D gene (6 bases). This CDR3 is 16 amino acids long. CDR1 and CDR2 (germline): LGHNA, YSLEER. Deletions cut 2 bases from V and 2 bases from J, with 14 bases between. CDR3 DNA: TGCGCCAGCAGCCAACATAGCGGAAGGCCCACAGATACGCAGTATTTT. This encodes CASSQHSGRPTDTQYF.

The chain joins TRBV11-2 to TRBJ2-3; 7 bases are a match to TRBD2. This CDR3 has 16 residues. V dropped 5 bases and J dropped 0; count of bases not matched to a gene: 8. CDR1 SGHAT and CDR2 FQNNGV come from the germline V gene. The CDR3 here is CASSEQLATSTDTQYF. CDR3 coding DNA: TGTGCCAGCAGCGAACAACTAGCGACTAGCACAGATACGCAGTATTTT.

V is TRBV5-1 and J is TRBJ1-4; TRBD1 matches 11 bases. The V segment lost 4 bases and the J segment 4 bases; nucleotides outside the gene matches: 12. Germline loops: CDR1 SGHRS, CDR2 YFSETQ. The CDR3 spans 18 residues. Here the CDR3 reads CASSTSGTGGRVNEKLFF. CDR3 coding DNA: TGCGCCAGCAGCACCTCCGGGACAGGGGGTCGAGTTAATGAAAAACTGTTTTTT.

This clone was detected a few times. The same CDR3 is also encoded by other DNA sequences in this sample. The chain uses TRBV5-1 and TRBJ2-3; TRBD2 agrees at 10 bases. This CDR3 spans 14 amino acids. Germline V CDR1 and CDR2: SGHRS, YFSETQ. V lost 4 bases to trimming and J lost 3 bases; unmatched junction nucleotides: 2. CDR3 DNA: TGCGCCAGCAGCCCGGGACTAGCGACAGATACGCAGTATTTT. Its translation is CASSPGLATDTQYF.

This chain joins TRBV14 and TRBJ2-2; a weak D match, TRBD2 (5 bases). CDR1 and CDR2 from the germline V gene are SGHDN and FVKESK. V lost 1 base to trimming and J lost 4 bases, with 16 bases between them. This CDR3 spans 17 amino acids. The CDR3 protein is CASSQGTLVRLTGELFF. The CDR3 coding sequence is TGTGCCAGCAGCCAAGGGACTCTAGTGCGACTCACCGGGGAGCTGTTTTTT.

The V gene is TRBV28, the J gene TRBJ1-2; D remains ambiguous. Germline-derived CDR1 and CDR2 are MDHEN and SYDVKM. V lost 4 bases, J lost 3 bases, and 6 bases lay in between. The CDR3 length is 12 residues. CDR3 bases: TGTGCCAGCAGTTGGGAGGACTATGGCTACACCTTC. It specifies CASSWEDYGYTF.